The 24 T cell receptor beta chains presented below share a single source sample, sequenced in a study of blood T cell repertoires in COVID-19. The assay was immunoSEQ multiplex PCR, and TCRdb's table has in-frame clones only and misses some. The data contain about 190,000 clones, approximately 79% of them seen just once; the ten biggest clones take up approximately 15%. The sequenced material came from peripheral blood. These TCRs come from a middle-aged man who had recovered from COVID-19.

In its sample, this clone was seen a few times. This chain links TRBV5-8 with TRBJ2-7; D is possibly TRBD1 (6 bases). Germline loops: CDR1 SGHTS, CDR2 YDEGEE. Deletions cut 4 bases from V and 7 bases from J, with 21 bases between. The CDR3 has 15 amino acids. CDR3: CASSTSLPGQWEQYF. Written as DNA, the CDR3 is TGTGCCAGCAGCACTTCATTACCGGGACAATGGGAGCAGTACTTC. The full variable domain, in which reference TRBV5-8 and TRBJ2-7 provide the parts outside the CDR3, is EAGVTQSPTHLIKTRGQQATLRCSPISGHTSVYWYQQALGLGLQFLLWYDEGEERNRGNFPPRFSGRQFPNYSSELNVNALELEDSALYLCASSTSLPGQWEQYFGPGTRLTVT.

The genes are TRBV4-1 and TRBJ1-3; D might be TRBD1 (6 bases). The CDR3 runs to 17 residues. Germline V gives CDR1 MGHRA, CDR2 YSYEKL. Trimming stripped 4 bases from V and 0 bases from J, with 16 bases between. The CDR3 DNA reads TGCGCCAGCAGCCGAGGGGGTCTGGTACTCTCTGGAAACACCATATATTTT. This translates into CASSRGGLVLSGNTIYF.

This clone came up once. In DNA form, the CDR3 reads TGTGCCAGCAGCTTTAATTCCGCCACTAGCGGCAACAATGAGCAGTTCTTC. This sequence encodes CASSFNSATSGNNEQFF. The V gene is TRBV11-2, the J gene TRBJ2-1, with 8 nucleotides matching TRBD2. Germline CDR1 SGHAT, CDR2 FQNNGV. V lost 3 bases, J lost 5 bases, and 12 bases stayed unmatched. This CDR3 is 17 amino acids long.

The chain has TRBV25-1 and TRBJ2-1, with D unresolved. There are 13 residues in the CDR3. The V gene's germline CDR1 is MGHDK and CDR2 SYGVNS. Trimming cost V 3 bases and J 3 bases, with 6 bases left between them. Written as DNA, the CDR3 is TGTGCCAGCAGTGACCCCATCTACAATGAGCAGTTCTTC. This translates into CASSDPIYNEQFF.

The V and J genes are TRBV12-3 or TRBV12-4 and TRBJ2-1; no definite D call. The CDR3 runs 10 residues. The V end lost 8 bases, the J end lost 5 bases, and 4 bases lay between the germline ends. Written as DNA, the CDR3 is TGTGCCAGCGGCAACAATGAGCAGTTCTTC. This sequence encodes CASGNNEQFF.

The V gene is TRBV6-4, the J gene TRBJ1-2; TRBD1 is a possible D gene (5 bases). CDR1 is MRHNA, CDR2 SNTAGT, per germline. The CDR3 has 15 amino acids. The V end was cut by 6 bases, the J end by 2 bases, with 16 bases between. CDR3 residues: CASSPSGPGNYGYTF. CDR3 nucleotide sequence: TGTGCCAGCAGCCCCTCAGGTCCAGGGAACTATGGCTACACCTTC.

The chain links TRBV19 to TRBJ2-3; TRBD1 might be the D (6 bases). The CDR3 loop spans 14 amino acids. Trimming shortened V by 10 bases and J by 0 bases, and 14 bases separated the two germline ends. Germline-derived CDR1 and CDR2 are LNHDA and SQIVND (reference sequence). The CDR3 here is CATWGQSSTDTQYF. Written as DNA, the CDR3 is TGTGCCACCTGGGGGCAGTCCAGCACAGATACGCAGTATTTT.

This clone was detected a few times. The CDR3, as DNA: TGTGCCAGCAGCAAAGGACTAGCGGCCTCCTACGAGCAGTACTTC. Its protein is CASSKGLAASYEQYF. This sequence joins TRBV3-1 (or the pseudogene TRBV3-2) and TRBJ2-7, with 10 bases aligning to TRBD2. The V gene's germline CDR1 is LGHDT and CDR2 YNNKEL (reference sequence). CDR3 length: 15 amino acids. Losses at the gene ends were 5 bases for V and 0 bases for J; bases not matched to a gene: 4.

This sequence joins TRBV19 and TRBJ2-1; TRBD2 aligns across 14 bases. Germline CDR1 reads LNHDA; CDR2 reads SQIVND (reference sequence). V lost 7 bases to trimming and J lost 15 bases; unmatched junction nucleotides: 11. This CDR3 is 14 amino acids long. Written as DNA, the CDR3 is TGTGCCAGTACTCCGGGACTAGCGGGGGAGGTTTTGTTCTTC. It codes for CASTPGLAGEVLFF.

The chain has TRBV19 and TRBJ2-1; D might be TRBD1 (5 bases). Trimming pared 1 base from V and 9 bases from J, leaving 16 bases between. From germline, CDR1 is LNHDA and CDR2 SQIVND (reference sequence). The CDR3 sequence is 15 residues long. The DNA of the CDR3 is TGTGCCAGTAGTATAGTGGCCAGGGTGGAAGGTGAGCAGTTCTTC. Residues: CASSIVARVEGEQFF.

This clone has a handful of counts. The chain joins TRBV7-9 to TRBJ2-1; TRBD2 matches 8 bases. Germline CDR1 SEHNR, CDR2 FQNEAQ (reference sequence). J lost 5 bases, V lost 1 base, and 16 bases had no gene match. CDR3 size: 19 residues. The CDR3 sequence: CASSLEALAGIAGNNEQFF. The CDR3 DNA sequence: TGTGCCAGCAGCTTAGAAGCTTTGGCGGGAATAGCGGGAAACAATGAGCAGTTCTTC.

The rearrangement joins TRBV21-1 to TRBJ1-6; the listed D gene, TRBD1, was not tested against the DNA. TRBV21-1 is a documented pseudogene. CDR3 length: 19 amino acids. The DNA of the CDR3 is TGTGCCAGCAGCAAAGTGGTAAGGGGGACAGTACCCTATAATTCACCCCTCCACTTT. Its translation: CASSKVVRGTVPYNSPLHF.

The J gene is TRBJ2-7, the V gene TRBV5-4; D is ambiguous. The CDR3 has 13 residues. Germline assignment: CDR1 SGHNT and CDR2 YYREEE (reference sequence). V lost 2 bases and J 3 bases, leaving 9 bases between the germline ends. This CDR3 reads CASSLSPFYEQYF. CDR3 nucleotide sequence: TGTGCCAGCAGCTTATCCCCCTTCTACGAGCAGTACTTC. Using reference TRBV5-4 and TRBJ2-7 for the parts outside the CDR3, the full variable domain is ETGVTQSPTHLIKTRGQQVTLRCSSQSGHNTVSWYQQALGQGPQFIFQYYREEENGRGNFPPRFSGLQFPNYSSELNVNALELDDSALYLCASSLSPFYEQYFGPGTRLTVT.

This sequence joins TRBV5-1 and TRBJ2-5, with 7 nucleotides matching TRBD1. The CDR3 totals 16 residues. The J segment lost 3 bases and the V segment lost 7 bases, leaving 15 bases of the junction unmatched. Germline lookup yields CDR1 SGHRS and CDR2 YFSETQ. This chain's CDR3 is CASSSLGQRGEETQYF. The CDR3, as DNA: TGCGCCAGCTCCTCGCTGGGACAGCGTGGTGAAGAGACCCAGTACTTC.

The rearrangement joins TRBV4-2 to TRBJ2-1; TRBD2 matches at 11 bases. Germline CDR1 and CDR2: LGHNA and YNFKEQ. Trimming at V came to 0 bases and at J to 6 bases, leaving 7 bases not matched to a gene. This CDR3 is 17 amino acids long. Here the CDR3 DNA reads TGTGCCAGCAGCCAAGAACGAGGTAGCGGGAGGGCCAATGAGCAGTTCTTC. Translated: CASSQERGSGRANEQFF.

The chain combines TRBV11-3 with TRBJ2-1; 9 positions agree with TRBD2. J was trimmed by 8 bases and V by 2 bases; bases with no gene match: 4. The CDR3 runs to 14 residues. Per the germline V gene, CDR1 is SGHNT and CDR2 is YENEEA. CDR3 region: CASSLSSGSDEQFF. The CDR3, as DNA: TGTGCCAGCAGCTTAAGTAGCGGGAGTGATGAGCAGTTCTTC.

The J gene is TRBJ2-1, the V gene TRBV29-1; 7 positions match TRBD2. The junction had 12 bases not matched to a gene; V was cut back by 6 bases and J by 7 bases. CDR3 length: 14 residues. Germline values: CDR1 SQVTM, CDR2 ANQGSEA. The chain's CDR3 is CSVQPSGRGNEQFF. CDR3 nucleotides: TGCAGCGTCCAACCTAGCGGCCGAGGGAATGAGCAGTTCTTC.

V is TRBV19 and J is TRBJ2-2; unclear D gene. Germline V gene lookup returns CDR1 LNHDA and CDR2 SQIVND (reference sequence). The CDR3 totals 14 residues. V was cut by 3 bases and J by 5 bases, with 10 bases left in between. For the CDR3, the DNA is TGTGCCAGTAGTATTATTGGCAAGACCGGGGAGCTGTTTTTT. It codes for CASSIIGKTGELFF.

The genes are TRBV2 and TRBJ2-1; 16 bases fit TRBD2. V gave up 7 bases and J gave up 4 bases; unmatched junction bases: 10. From germline, CDR1 is SNHLY and CDR2 FYNNEI. The CDR3 is 18 residues long. For the CDR3, the DNA is TGTGCCAGCACGAAAGGGACTAGCGGGAGGGCCTGGTACAATGAGCAGTTCTTC. Translation: CASTKGTSGRAWYNEQFF.

V and J are TRBV3-1 (or the pseudogene TRBV3-2) and TRBJ2-7, with D possibly matching TRBD1 (5 bases). Germline V gene lookup returns CDR1 LGHDT and CDR2 YNNKEL (reference sequence). Trimming left V 3 bases short and J 2 bases short, with 14 bases between. The CDR3 contains 15 residues. The CDR3 sequence: CASSQTTDKTYEQYF. The CDR3 bases are TGTGCCAGCAGCCAGACCACGGACAAAACCTACGAGCAGTACTTC.

V gene TRBV2 combines with J gene TRBJ2-7, with TRBD2 matching over 10 bases. CDR3 length equals 13 residues. Germline loops: CDR1 SNHLY, CDR2 FYNNEI. The V and J ends lost 7 bases and 5 bases, in that order; junction bases with no gene match: 5. CDR3 nucleotides: TGTGCCAGCACCCCTAGCGGGAGCGACGAGCAGTACTTC. Protein sequence: CASTPSGSDEQYF.

The rearrangement uses TRBV10-1 and TRBJ1-5; TRBD1 aligns across 8 bases. This CDR3 region has 19 residues. Germline-derived CDR1 and CDR2 are WNHNN and SYGVQD (reference sequence). The junction had 12 bases not matched to a gene; V was cut back by 0 bases and J by 2 bases. The CDR3 sequence is CASSESLEQDRGGNQPQHF. CDR3 bases: TGCGCCAGCAGTGAGTCCCTAGAACAAGACAGGGGTGGCAATCAGCCCCAGCATTTT.

V and J are TRBV11-2 and TRBJ2-5; D possibly corresponds to TRBD2 (5 bases). Per germline, CDR1 SGHAT and CDR2 FQNNGV. This CDR3 is built from 14 residues. Trimming stripped 0 bases from V and 5 bases from J, with 10 bases between. CDR3 DNA sequence: TGTGCCAGCAGCTTAGATTCGGGATTGGAGACCCAGTACTTC. As protein: CASSLDSGLETQYF.

The genes are TRBV5-4 and TRBJ1-3; D gene unclear. This CDR3 is 13 amino acids long. The germline gives CDR1 SGHNT, CDR2 YYREEE (reference sequence). Trimming removed 4 bases at V and 3 bases at J, with 8 bases between. Written as DNA, the CDR3 is TGTGCCAGCAGCCGAGAGAGTGGAAACACCATATATTTT. This sequence encodes CASSRESGNTIYF.